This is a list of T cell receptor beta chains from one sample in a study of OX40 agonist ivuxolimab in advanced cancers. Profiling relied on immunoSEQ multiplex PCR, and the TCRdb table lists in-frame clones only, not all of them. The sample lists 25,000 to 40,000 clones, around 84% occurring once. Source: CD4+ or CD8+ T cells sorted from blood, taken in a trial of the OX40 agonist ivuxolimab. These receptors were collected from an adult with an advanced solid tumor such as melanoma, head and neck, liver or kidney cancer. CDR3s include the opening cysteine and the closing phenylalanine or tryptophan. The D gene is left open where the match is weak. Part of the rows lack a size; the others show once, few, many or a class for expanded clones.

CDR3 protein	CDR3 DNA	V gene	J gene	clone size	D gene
CASSLGRTNEQFF	TGTGCCAGCAGTTTGGGGCGAACCAATGAGCAGTTCTTC	TRBV28	TRBJ2-1	once	-
CASSPSVLFGGSYF	TGTGCCAGCAGCCCCTCGGTTCTATTTGGGGGTTCGTACTTC	TRBV11-2	TRBJ2-7	-	-
CASSLSPYEQYF	TGTGCCAGCAGCCTTAGCCCCTACGAGCAGTACTTC	TRBV5-4	TRBJ2-7	-	-
CASSQETSGVRRTQYF	TGCGCCAGCAGCCAAGAGACTAGCGGAGTTCGGAGGACGCAGTATTTT	TRBV4-1	TRBJ2-3	-	TRBD2
CASSSSMRGLYEQYF	TGCGCCAGCAGCTCTTCCATGAGGGGGCTCTACGAGCAGTACTTC	TRBV5-1	TRBJ2-7	-	TRBD1
CASSLGTHNEQFF	TGTGCCAGCAGCCTCGGGACTCACAATGAGCAGTTCTTC	TRBV7-3	TRBJ2-1	-	-
CASSQGVFSDQPQHF	TGCGCCAGCAGCCAAGGTGTCTTCTCGGATCAGCCCCAGCATTTT	TRBV4-1	TRBJ1-5	-	-
CASSQCGPVGLADASGEQFF	TGCGCCAGCAGTCAATGTGGGCCAGTTGGACTAGCGGATGCATCAGGTGAGCAGTTCTTC	TRBV23-1	TRBJ2-1	once	TRBD2
CASSQESLDAQYF	TGCGCCAGCAGCCAAGAATCACTAGATGCGCAGTATTTT	TRBV4-1	TRBJ2-3	-	-
CASSYGGLAGTDTQYF	TGTGCCAGCAGTTACGGGGGACTAGCGGGAACAGATACGCAGTATTTT	TRBV6-5	TRBJ2-3	-	TRBD2
CASSPLDSYEQYF	TGTGCCAGCAGCCCCCTGGACAGTTACGAGCAGTACTTC	TRBV5-8	TRBJ2-7	-	-
CASSLTSGSPLHF	TGTGCCAGCAGCTTGACATCGGGTTCACCCCTCCACTTT	TRBV7-2	TRBJ1-6	few	-
CAISEGTDPSYEQYF	TGTGCCATCAGTGAGGGGACTGACCCCTCCTACGAGCAGTACTTC	TRBV10-3	TRBJ2-7	-	-
CASSAKREGPYEQYF	TGTGCCAGCAGCGCAAAGCGGGAGGGCCCCTACGAGCAGTACTTC	TRBV9	TRBJ2-7	once	TRBD2
CASSFRGASYEQYF	TGTGCCAGCAGCTTCAGGGGAGCCTCCTACGAGCAGTACTTC	TRBV13	TRBJ2-7	-	-
CASSQGQGAVDTQYF	TGTGCCAGCAGTCAAGGACAGGGGGCTGTAGATACGCAGTATTTT	TRBV6-5	TRBJ2-3	few	TRBD1
CASGTSFSTDTQYF	TGTGCCAGCGGGACTAGCTTTAGCACAGATACGCAGTATTTT	TRBV6-5	TRBJ2-3	-	TRBD2
CASSATSGRRKQETQYF	TGTGCCAGCAGTGCAACTAGCGGGAGACGGAAACAAGAGACCCAGTACTTC	TRBV13	TRBJ2-5	-	TRBD2
CASSLGTLNTADGYTF	TGTGCCAGCAGCTTAGGAACCCTTAACACCGCGGATGGCTACACCTTC	TRBV11-2	TRBJ1-2	once	-
CASSHGQGRNQPQHF	TGTGCCAGCAGTCACGGACAGGGTCGCAATCAGCCCCAGCATTTT	TRBV28	TRBJ1-5	-	TRBD1
CASSRGLSGSTDTQYF	TGTGCCAGCAGCAGGGGGTTGAGCGGGTCCACAGATACGCAGTATTTT	TRBV2	TRBJ2-3	-	-
CSFRGRGTDTQYF	TGCAGCTTTCGGGGCAGGGGCACAGATACGCAGTATTTT	TRBV29-1	TRBJ2-3	-	-
CASSQEGLGVQETQYF	TGTGCCAGCAGCCAAGAAGGGCTTGGGGTCCAAGAGACCCAGTACTTC	TRBV4-2	TRBJ2-5	once	-
CASSLSIHGQYF	TGTGCCAGCAGTTTATCTATCCACGGCCAGTACTTC	TRBV28	TRBJ2-7	many	-
CASRAWGEADTQYF	TGTGCCAGCAGGGCGTGGGGGGAAGCAGATACGCAGTATTTT	TRBV5-6	TRBJ2-3	-	-
CASSLGQGRKTQYF	TGTGCCAGCAGCTTGGGGCAGGGGAGAAAGACCCAGTACTTC	TRBV5-6	TRBJ2-5	-	-
CASSLRPSYNEQFF	TGTGCCAGCAGTTTAAGGCCCTCCTACAATGAGCAGTTCTTC	TRBV28	TRBJ2-1	-	-
CASSPRGRLSYEQYF	TGTGCCAGCAGTCCTCGTGGGCGACTCTCCTACGAGCAGTACTTC	TRBV28	TRBJ2-7	-	-
CASRLGYEQYF	TGCGCCAGCAGGCTGGGGTACGAGCAGTACTTC	TRBV5-1	TRBJ2-7	-	-
CASSLAPDTQYF	TGTGCCAGCAGCTTAGCCCCAGATACGCAGTATTTT	TRBV13	TRBJ2-3	once	-
CASTHAGDHMNTEAFF	TGTGCCAGCACCCACGCGGGGGACCACATGAACACTGAAGCTTTCTTT	TRBV28	TRBJ1-1	-	-
CAWSVSAGPEYF	TGTGCCTGGAGTGTAAGCGCGGGGCCGGAGTATTTT	TRBV30	TRBJ2-3	-	-
CAWGGGDGRETQYF	TGTGCCTGGGGAGGCGGGGACGGAAGAGAGACCCAGTACTTC	TRBV30	TRBJ2-5	-	-
CASMPRNRNIQYF	TGTGCCAGCATGCCCCGCAACCGAAACATTCAGTACTTC	TRBV27	TRBJ2-4	-	-
CASSQVQPNTEAFF	TGCGCCAGCAGCCAAGTTCAGCCGAACACTGAAGCTTTCTTT	TRBV4-1	TRBJ1-1	-	-
CAGAQQGSTDTQYF	TGTGCCGGAGCCCAACAGGGTAGCACAGATACGCAGTATTTT	TRBV5-4	TRBJ2-3	-	-
CASSEWAGENTEAFF	TGTGCCAGCAGTGAATGGGCGGGGGAGAACACTGAAGCTTTCTTT	TRBV2	TRBJ1-1	few	-
CASSPGGGELFF	TGTGCCAGCAGCCCTGGGGGCGGGGAGCTGTTTTTT	TRBV6-1	TRBJ2-2	-	-
CASSLSLAGAYNEQFF	TGTGCCAGCAGTTTATCGCTAGCGGGAGCATACAATGAGCAGTTCTTC	TRBV28	TRBJ2-1	-	TRBD2
CASSPLRAGDYGYTF	TGTGCCAGCAGTCCCTTAAGGGCCGGCGACTATGGCTACACCTTC	TRBV2	TRBJ1-2	medium-sized	-
CASTPILAPSTDTQYF	TGCGCCAGCACGCCAATACTAGCGCCCAGCACAGATACGCAGTATTTT	TRBV4-1	TRBJ2-3	once	TRBD2
CASSIMVRGLGGGYEQYF	TGTGCCAGTAGTATAATGGTCAGGGGGCTAGGCGGGGGCTACGAGCAGTACTTC	TRBV19	TRBJ2-7	-	-
CATTGWGGDTQYF	TGTGCCACCACTGGATGGGGGGGAGATACGCAGTATTTT	TRBV27	TRBJ2-3	once	TRBD2
CASSVTGTSGGDTQYF	TGTGCCAGCAGCGTAACCGGGACTAGCGGGGGGGATACGCAGTATTTT	TRBV9	TRBJ2-3	few	TRBD2
CASSPGTVDWEQYF	TGTGCCAGTAGTCCCGGGACGGTCGATTGGGAGCAGTACTTC	TRBV19	TRBJ2-7	-	-